These 17 T cell receptor beta chains were all obtained from the same sample, sequenced in a study of blood T cell repertoires in COVID-19. TCRdb's table, derived via immunoSEQ multiplex PCR, lists solely in-frame clones and lacks some. The data show approximately 310,000 clones, around 85% seen once. Input material: PBMCs or T cells enriched from blood (not recorded which). The receptors originated from a woman in her twenties or thirties who had been exposed to COVID-19.

The genes are TRBV21-1 and TRBJ1-6. TRBV21-1 is shown as a pseudogene. CDR3 length: 14 amino acids. The DNA of the CDR3 is TGTGCCAGCCCCGGGATCTCCTATAATTCACCCCTCCACTTT. Translating it yields CASPGISYNSPLHF.

This rearrangement joins TRBV9 to TRBJ2-3, with TRBD2 identical over 9 bases. Germline V gives CDR1 SGDLS, CDR2 YYNGEE. The CDR3 consists of 14 residues. V shed 6 bases, J shed 3 bases, and the junction held 5 bases outside the gene matches. The CDR3 region has the DNA TGTGCCAGCACCCGCGGGGGGGCGACAGATACGCAGTATTTT. Its protein product is CASTRGGATDTQYF. Full variable domain (missing parts from reference TRBV9 and TRBJ2-3): DSGVTQTPKHLITATGQRVTLRCSPRSGDLSVYWYQQSLDQGLQFLIQYYNGEERAKGNILERFSAQQFPDLHSELNLSSLELGDSALYFCASTRGGATDTQYFGPGTRLTVL.

This clone was detected only once. The genes are TRBV6-1 and TRBJ2-7; D is unclear. The CDR3 runs 13 residues. Trimming cost V 0 bases and J 2 bases, with 5 bases left between them. Germline V gives CDR1 MNHNS, CDR2 SASEGT. The chain's CDR3 is CASSEARPYEQYF. Written as DNA, the CDR3 is TGTGCCAGCAGTGAAGCGAGGCCCTACGAGCAGTACTTC.

The chain recombines TRBV19 with TRBJ1-6; TRBD1 might be the D (6 bases). The CDR3 has 16 residues. V gave up 3 bases and J gave up 7 bases, with 16 bases separating them. The germline V gene has CDR1 LNHDA and CDR2 SQIVND (reference sequence). CDR3 nucleotides: TGTGCCAGTAGTATCCCTGGACAGATGACGAATTCACCCCTCCACTTT. It is translated as CASSIPGQMTNSPLHF.

This chain connects TRBV19 to TRBJ1-5, with 7 bases identical to TRBD1. Germline V lookup: CDR1 LNHDA, CDR2 SQIVND (reference sequence). J lost 4 bases, V lost 0 bases, and 12 bases had no gene match. This CDR3 has 18 amino acids. DNA for the CDR3: TGTGCCAGTAGTATAGAGGTAGGTTGGCAGGGGGAAAATCAGCCCCAGCATTTT. The encoded protein is CASSIEVGWQGENQPQHF.

V and J are TRBV7-2 and TRBJ1-2; D uncertain. V lost 9 bases to trimming and J lost 0 bases, with 14 bases between them. This CDR3 is 14 amino acids long. Germline CDR1 SGHTA, CDR2 FQGNSA. CDR3 in DNA: TGTGCCAGTTCGAGGGAGGCTTCTAACTATGGCTACACCTTC. Protein sequence: CASSREASNYGYTF. The full variable domain, in which reference TRBV7-2 and TRBJ1-2 provide the parts outside the CDR3, is GAGVSQSPSNKVTEKGKDVELRCDPISGHTALYWYRQSLGQGLEFLIYFQGNSAPDKSGLPSDRFSAERTGGSVSTLTIQRTQQEDSAVYLCASSREASNYGYTFGSGTRLTVV.

The chain combines TRBV18 with TRBJ2-5; D call uncertain. Trimming pared 3 bases from V and 4 bases from J, leaving 6 bases between. Germline V CDR1 and CDR2: KGHSH, LQKENI. The CDR3 is 12 residues long. DNA of the CDR3: TGTGCCAGCTCACCGAGATCAGAGACCCAGTACTTC. Translation gives CASSPRSETQYF. Supplemented by reference TRBV18 and TRBJ2-5, the full variable domain reads NAGVMQNPRHLVRRRGQEARLRCSPMKGHSHVYWYRQLPEEGLKFMVYLQKENIIDESGMPKERFSAEFPKEGPSILRIQQVVRGDSAAYFCASSPRSETQYFGPGTRLLVL.

Only one count was recorded for this clone. The rearrangement uses TRBV14 and TRBJ2-3; D is perhaps TRBD2 (5 bases). V was pared by 0 bases and J by 6 bases, with 13 bases between. The CDR3 contains 15 residues. Germline loops: CDR1 SGHDN, CDR2 FVKESK. CDR3 loop: CASSQDLGRRDTQYF. As DNA, the CDR3 is TGTGCCAGCAGCCAAGATCTCGGTAGGAGGGATACGCAGTATTTT.

The chain is built from TRBV3-1 (or the pseudogene TRBV3-2) and TRBJ2-3, with a tentative D call TRBD1 (6 bases). Germline lookup yields CDR1 LGHDT and CDR2 YNNKEL (reference sequence). The CDR3 contains 15 residues. V lost 5 bases to trimming and J lost 0 bases, with 12 bases between them. CDR3 sequence reads: CASSTHRDSTDTQYF. The CDR3 DNA follows: TGTGCCAGCAGCACCCACAGGGATAGCACAGATACGCAGTATTTT.

The rearrangement links TRBV24-1 to TRBJ1-5; TRBD1 matches 12 bases. J lost 2 bases, V lost 7 bases, and 11 bases had no gene match. This CDR3 contains 18 residues. Germline V gene lookup returns CDR1 KGHDR and CDR2 SFDVKD. The chain's CDR3 is CATSSGTGGPLGNQPQHF. In nucleotides, the CDR3 is TGTGCCACCAGCTCCGGGACAGGGGGCCCCTTAGGCAATCAGCCCCAGCATTTT.

V usage is TRBV4-1 and J usage is TRBJ1-3, with D unclear. Trimming cost V 3 bases and J 6 bases, with 6 bases left between them. Germline V lookup: CDR1 MGHRA, CDR2 YSYEKL. This CDR3 has 12 amino acids. In DNA, the CDR3 is TGCGCCAGCAGCCAGGCCCAAAACACCATATATTTT. Translated, it gives CASSQAQNTIYF.

The chain uses TRBV28 and TRBJ1-2; the D is unclear. Germline-derived CDR1 and CDR2 are MDHEN and SYDVKM. V was cut by 0 bases and J by 6 bases, with 8 bases left in between. The CDR3 length is 13 residues. Here the CDR3 DNA reads TGTGCCAGCAGTTTATGGAGGAGGAATGGCTACACCTTC. It encodes CASSLWRRNGYTF.

A few counts support this clone. J is TRBJ1-6 and V is TRBV5-6, with TRBD1 as a possible D gene (5 bases). The CDR3 is made up of 15 amino acids. Trimming took off 1 base at V and 7 bases at J, with 12 bases between the two ends. CDR1 is SGHDT and CDR2 is YYEEEE in the germline V gene. CDR3 nucleotide sequence: TGTGCCAGCAGCTTGTTATCGGGGGGAAATTCACCCCTCCACTTT. Its translation: CASSLLSGGNSPLHF.

The rearrangement joins TRBV9 to TRBJ2-3; 7 positions match TRBD2. V lost 0 bases and J lost 5; bases outside the gene matches: 3. Looked up from germline, CDR1 is SGDLS and CDR2 is YYNGEE. The CDR3 extends over 14 amino acids. The CDR3 DNA sequence: TGTGCCAGCAGCGTAGGTCCGGGGGGAGATACGCAGTATTTT. Its protein product is CASSVGPGGDTQYF.

The chain couples TRBV28 to TRBJ2-2; TRBD1 is a possible D gene (6 bases). Germline V gene data show CDR1 as MDHEN and CDR2 as SYDVKM. Trimming removed 3 bases from V and 4 bases from J, with 15 bases in between. CDR3 length: 16 amino acids. CDR3 sequence (DNA): TGTGCCAGCAGTTTGCCTACAGGGTCGGGCACCGGGGAGCTGTTTTTT. It specifies CASSLPTGSGTGELFF.

The CDR3 DNA follows: TGTGCCAGTAGTATAGGTCGCAGGGTTCAGCCCCAGCATTTT. Amino acids: CASSIGRRVQPQHF. The genes are TRBV19 and TRBJ1-5; D is possibly TRBD1 (5 bases). V shed 1 base and J shed 6 bases, with 10 bases lying between them. Germline loops: CDR1 LNHDA, CDR2 SQIVND (reference sequence). This CDR3 has 14 amino acids.

The chain couples TRBV9 to TRBJ1-2, with TRBD1 matching 7 bases. CDR3 length: 15 residues. With 3 bases clipped from V and 7 bases from J, the junction kept 12 bases outside the gene matches. Per germline, CDR1 SGDLS and CDR2 YYNGEE. The CDR3 nucleotides are TGTGCCAGCAGCGGGCTTGGGACAGACGGTAGTGGCTACACCTTC. The encoded protein is CASSGLGTDGSGYTF.